Listed below are T cell receptor beta chains from one sample, sequenced in a study of cytomegalovirus exposure and HLA in healthy donors. Only in-frame clones appear in the TCRdb table, and some are missing; sequencing was by immunoSEQ multiplex PCR. This table holds about 160,000 clones, 75% to 90% found once. The sample taken for sequencing was PBMCs. The source is a woman between 18 and 29 years old in good health and CMV-seronegative. The CDR3 runs from the conserved cysteine through the conserved F or W. The order of the fields is D gene, clone size, CDR3 length, J gene, V gene, CDR3 protein, CDR3 DNA. A D gene is named only where the DNA matches it firmly. Clone size is given for some rows only: seen once, a few or many times, or a class if the clone is expanded.

>-|once|14|TRBJ1-1|TRBV27
CASSPRGVNTEAFF
TGTGCCAGCAGTCCCCGGGGTGTGAACACTGAAGCTTTCTTT
>-|once|15|TRBJ2-3|TRBV5-6
CASRLGARGRDTQYF
TGTGCCAGCAGATTAGGGGCCAGGGGAAGAGATACGCAGTATTTT
>TRBD1|-|16|TRBJ2-1|TRBV11-2
CASSLVLQGSNNEQFF
TGTGCCAGCAGCTTAGTGTTACAGGGGTCTAACAATGAGCAGTTCTTC
>-|few|14|TRBJ1-2|TRBV10-3
CAIRRAGGTYGYTF
TGTGCCATCAGGAGGGCAGGCGGGACTTACGGCTACACCTTC
>-|-|14|TRBJ1-3|TRBV7-9
CASSLRQFGNTIYF
TGTGCCAGCAGCTTAAGACAGTTTGGAAACACCATATATTTT
>-|-|13|TRBJ1-1|TRBV18
CASSPSGNTEAFF
TGTGCCAGCTCACCATCGGGGAACACTGAAGCTTTCTTT
>-|-|12|TRBJ1-1|TRBV30
CAWTGLNTEAFF
TGTGCCTGGACAGGGCTGAACACTGAAGCTTTCTTT
>TRBD1|-|17|TRBJ2-7|TRBV7-9
CASSPRNPGQGTYEQYF
TGTGCCAGCAGCCCTCGAAACCCGGGACAGGGAACCTACGAGCAGTACTTC
>TRBD1|-|15|TRBJ2-3|TRBV2
CASSRGQGAADTQYF
TGTGCCAGCAGTAGGGGACAGGGGGCGGCAGATACGCAGTATTTT
>-|-|13|TRBJ2-7|TRBV27
CASSSRADYEQYF
TGTGCCAGCAGTTCTCGAGCTGACTACGAGCAGTACTTC
>-|many|15|TRBJ1-1|TRBV27
CASSLRGYLNTEAFF
TGTGCCAGCAGTTTACGGGGATACTTGAACACTGAAGCTTTCTTT
>TRBD1|-|17|TRBJ2-7|TRBV23-1
CASSSRGQGGRTYEQYF
TGCGCCAGCAGTTCCCGGGGACAGGGGGGCCGGACCTACGAGCAGTACTTC
>-|once|13|TRBJ2-3|TRBV29-1
CSVEGLVADTQYF
TGCAGCGTTGAGGGGCTGGTTGCAGATACGCAGTATTTT
>-|-|12|TRBJ1-1|TRBV18
CASSPAGTEAFF
TGTGCCAGCTCACCGGCAGGCACTGAAGCTTTCTTT